Presented here are 2 T cell receptor beta chains from one specimen sequenced in a study of Graves' ophthalmopathy and Graves' hyperthyroidism. Researchers took RNA transcripts and amplified TCR beta CDR3 regions from them. HTBI primers were employed in first-round RT-PCR, then a second-round multiplex PCR followed. TCRdb used MiXCR to reprocess the multiplex PCR reads, holding one entry per CDR3 protein. The table includes 200,000 to 250,000 distinct CDR3 sequences, roughly 21% detected once. Input material: peripheral blood. The receptors derive from a woman between 50 and 59 years old with Graves' ophthalmopathy.

This clonotype was observed many times. The chain uses TRBV9 and TRBJ2-7, with TRBD2 identical over 13 bases. Trimming cost V 3 bases and J 4 bases; bases outside gene matches: 4. CDR3 length: 15 amino acids. Germline lookup yields CDR1 SGDLS and CDR2 YYNGEE. CDR3 amino acids: CASSAGTSGIYEQYF. The DNA of the CDR3 is TGTGCCAGCAGCGCAGGGACTAGCGGGATTTACGAGCAGTACTTC. Full variable domain (rest looked up from reference TRBV9 and TRBJ2-7): DSGVTQTPKHLITATGQRVTLRCSPRSGDLSVYWYQQSLDQGLQFLIQYYNGEERAKGNILERFSAQQFPDLHSELNLSSLELGDSALYFCASSAGTSGIYEQYFGPGTRLTVT.

The sample holds many counts of this clonotype. The V and J genes are TRBV29-1 and TRBJ1-2, with D perhaps matching TRBD1 (5 bases). V was shortened by 6 bases and J by 2 bases, with 10 bases between the two germline ends. From germline, CDR1 is SQVTM and CDR2 ANQGSEA. This CDR3 contains 12 residues. The CDR3 DNA sequence: TGCAGCGTCGAGACAGAAAACTATGGCTACACCTTC. It specifies CSVETENYGYTF.